A selection of T cell receptor beta chains follows, all from one sample in a study of control samples from healthy donors and cancer patients. Assay used: immunoSEQ multiplex PCR; TCRdb lists only in-frame clones, some missing. The data show 130,000 or so clones, 85% to 95% seen once. The source material was PBMCs. Receptors originate from a man in his 60s with colorectal cancer. Each CDR3 is given with its conserved first and last residue. A D gene is named only where the DNA matches it firmly. For some rows the clone size is stated as once, few or many, or as a class when expanded; others skip it.

NA	TRBV3-1/TRBV3-2	NA	TRBJ2-5	CASSQGRALGETQYF	TGTGCCAGCAGCCAGGGGCGGGCCCTCGGGGAGACCCAGTACTTC
NA	TRBV11-2	NA	TRBJ2-7	CASSLDITVSYEQYF	TGTGCCAGCAGCTTAGATATAACAGTCTCCTACGAGCAGTACTTC
once	TRBV18	TRBD2	TRBJ2-7	CASSVGLAGASYEQYF	TGTGCCAGCTCAGTCGGACTAGCGGGGGCCTCCTACGAGCAGTACTTC
NA	TRBV29-1	NA	TRBJ1-6	CSVRQGPYNSPLHF	TGCAGCGTTCGCCAGGGACCCTATAATTCACCCCTCCACTTT
NA	TRBV6-6	NA	TRBJ1-1	CASRSLVSEAFF	TGTGCCAGCAGGTCTCTTGTGTCTGAAGCTTTCTTT
NA	TRBV29-1	NA	TRBJ1-1	CSVDFGTEAFF	TGCAGCGTTGATTTCGGGACTGAAGCTTTCTTT
once	TRBV5-5	NA	TRBJ2-6	CASSLAGAGANVLTF	TGTGCCAGCAGCTTGGCAGGGGCTGGGGCCAACGTCCTGACTTTC
NA	TRBV7-2	NA	TRBJ2-7	CASSLDLQGIEQYF	TGTGCCAGCAGCTTAGACCTGCAGGGTATCGAGCAGTACTTC
NA	TRBV7-2	TRBD1	TRBJ2-7	CASSAQGGVSEQYF	TGTGCCAGCAGCGCACAGGGGGGAGTCAGCGAGCAGTACTTC
NA	TRBV7-2	TRBD1	TRBJ1-1	CASSPDRGRGDTEAFF	TGTGCCAGCAGCCCTGACAGGGGAAGGGGGGACACTGAAGCTTTCTTT
NA	TRBV7-9	NA	TRBJ1-6	CASSPFQGHSPLHF	TGTGCCAGCAGTCCATTCCAGGGTCATTCACCCCTCCACTTT
NA	TRBV19	NA	TRBJ2-2	CASSNVGSTGELFF	TGTGCCAGTAGTAATGTGGGTTCTACCGGGGAGCTGTTTTTT
NA	TRBV7-9	NA	TRBJ1-1	CASSLGDGTEAFF	TGTGCCAGCAGCTTGGGGGATGGCACTGAAGCTTTCTTT
NA	TRBV19	NA	TRBJ2-5	CASSIPGVETQYF	TGTGCCAGTAGTATCCCAGGGGTAGAGACCCAGTACTTC
NA	TRBV28	NA	TRBJ1-6	CASSLRLSSYNSPLHF	TGTGCCAGCAGTTTGAGGCTGAGCTCCTATAATTCACCCCTCCACTTT
once	TRBV7-9	NA	TRBJ2-1	CASSLGRGGINEQFF	TGTGCCAGCAGCTTAGGGAGGGGAGGCATTAATGAGCAGTTCTTC
once	TRBV5-8	TRBD1	TRBJ1-2	CASSPGDRAGGYTF	TGTGCCAGCAGCCCGGGGGACAGGGCGGGCGGCTACACCTTC
NA	TRBV5-1	TRBD1	TRBJ2-5	CASSLTGEQETQYF	TGCGCCAGCAGCTTGACAGGGGAGCAAGAGACCCAGTACTTC
NA	TRBV7-8	NA	TRBJ2-5	CASSLRSQSGGQETQYF	TGTGCCAGCAGCTTACGGTCGCAGTCAGGCGGCCAAGAGACCCAGTACTTC
NA	TRBV25-1	NA	TRBJ2-3	CASTHANTQYF	TGTGCCAGCACCCATGCCAATACGCAGTATTTT
NA	TRBV28	NA	TRBJ1-4	CASSPPGFGVANEKLFF	TGTGCCAGCAGTCCCCCGGGGTTTGGGGTTGCTAATGAAAAACTGTTTTTT
NA	TRBV9	NA	TRBJ1-4	CASSVVATNEKLFF	TGTGCCAGCAGCGTAGTCGCAACTAATGAAAAACTGTTTTTT
once	TRBV5-1	NA	TRBJ2-7	CASSSVGLRYEQYF	TGCGCCAGCAGCTCGGTGGGTTTAAGGTACGAGCAGTACTTC
once	TRBV4-3	NA	TRBJ1-5	CASSQDRDQPQHF	TGCGCCAGCAGCCAAGATCGGGATCAGCCCCAGCATTTT
NA	TRBV5-1	NA	TRBJ1-1	CASKVPGPNTEAFF	TGCGCCAGTAAAGTCCCGGGACCGAACACTGAAGCTTTCTTT
NA	TRBV3-1/TRBV3-2	TRBD1	TRBJ1-6	CASSPTGVVSPLHF	TGTGCCAGCAGCCCGACAGGGGTGGTTTCACCCCTCCACTTT
NA	TRBV6-5	TRBD1	TRBJ2-3	CASSRGQGSTDTQYF	TGTGCCAGCAGCAGGGGACAGGGAAGCACAGATACGCAGTATTTT
NA	TRBV6-5	NA	TRBJ2-3	CASSYGVISTDTQYF	TGTGCCAGCAGTTACGGGGTTATTAGCACAGATACGCAGTATTTT
once	TRBV6-2/TRBV6-3	NA	TRBJ2-4	CASSYSEFPGRSKNIQYF	TGTGCCAGCAGTTACTCCGAATTCCCAGGCAGGTCCAAAAACATTCAGTACTTC
NA	TRBV18	NA	TRBJ1-5	CASSPDQYSNQPQHF	TGTGCCAGCTCACCTGACCAGTATAGCAATCAGCCCCAGCATTTT
NA	TRBV7-2	NA	TRBJ2-4	CASSFSRDHQNIQYF	TGTGCCAGCAGCTTTTCCCGGGACCACCAAAACATTCAGTACTTC
NA	TRBV6-1	NA	TRBJ2-3	CASSVQGTPYTDTQYF	TGTGCCAGCAGTGTGCAGGGGACTCCCTACACAGATACGCAGTATTTT
NA	TRBV11-2	NA	TRBJ2-7	CASSPQGYEQYF	TGTGCCAGCAGCCCGCAGGGCTACGAGCAGTACTTC
NA	TRBV11-2	NA	TRBJ2-7	CASSYGTAAYEQYF	TGTGCCAGCAGCTACGGGACGGCAGCCTACGAGCAGTACTTC
NA	TRBV3-1/TRBV3-2	NA	TRBJ2-7	CASSQAYSYEQYF	TGTGCCAGCAGCCAAGCCTACTCCTACGAGCAGTACTTC
NA	TRBV6-5	NA	TRBJ1-5	CASSSTGARNQPQHF	TGTGCCAGCAGTTCCACGGGGGCCCGCAATCAGCCCCAGCATTTT
NA	TRBV10-3	NA	TRBJ2-7	CAISSRSDTYEQYF	TGTGCCATCAGTTCCCGCTCAGACACCTACGAGCAGTACTTC
NA	TRBV7-9	TRBD1	TRBJ1-2	CASSQGQGEIGYTF	TGTGCCAGCAGCCAGGGGCAGGGGGAGATCGGCTACACCTTC
NA	TRBV3-1/TRBV3-2	NA	TRBJ1-5	CASSQDGGTIGQPQHF	TGTGCCAGCAGCCAAGATGGGGGGACAATTGGTCAGCCCCAGCATTTT
NA	TRBV18	NA	TRBJ1-5	CASSPGSVDQPQHF	TGTGCCAGCTCACCGGGGAGTGTTGATCAGCCCCAGCATTTT
once	TRBV6-4	TRBD1	TRBJ1-1	CASSDRDRGTEAFF	TGTGCCAGCTCAGACCGGGACAGGGGCACTGAAGCTTTCTTT
NA	TRBV2	NA	TRBJ2-7	CASSLGGGGSSYEQYF	TGTGCCAGCAGTCTCGGGGGAGGGGGGTCCTCCTACGAGCAGTACTTC
once	TRBV5-1	NA	TRBJ1-3	CASSEGVSGNTIYF	TGCGCCAGCAGCGAGGGGGTCTCTGGAAACACCATATATTTT
NA	TRBV21-1	NA	TRBJ2-5	CASSKDPIFDTQETQYF	TGTGCCAGCAGCAAAGACCCTATCTTCGACACCCAAGAGACCCAGTACTTC
NA	TRBV18	NA	TRBJ1-3	CASSPREGGGNTIYF	TGTGCCAGCTCACCCCGGGAGGGCGGCGGAAACACCATATATTTT